This entry describes one TCR beta chain. The antigen is unknown. No patient showed confetti depigmentation, a clinical sign of active disease. The entry originates in a study of resident and recirculating memory T cells in vitiligo. Study-wide points: Vitiligo lesions lacked a unique dominant clone, and clonality varied.

Looked up from germline, CDR1 is SGHNT and CDR2 is YYREEE (reference sequence). J gave up 7 bases and V 4 bases, and 6 bases lay outside the gene matches. This CDR3 is built from 16 residues. Some clones are missing from TCRdb's copy, which holds only in-frame ones; the method was immunoSEQ multiplex PCR. The table shows tens of thousands of clones, with about 91% occurring only once. Sequencing input: blood. The rearrangement uses TRBV5-4 and TRBJ2-2; 14 bases align to TRBD2. This receptor was taken from a male donor with vitiligo. The CDR3 coding sequence is TGTGCCAGCAGCCCGGGACTAGCGGGAGTGATCGGGGAGCTGTTTTTT. Translated: CASSPGLAGVIGELFF.